The TCR beta chain under discussion was sequenced for a study of T cells in Graves' hyperthyroidism and ophthalmopathy. TCR beta CDR3 regions were amplified from RNA transcripts. The HTBI primer set drove a first-round RT-PCR of the TCR CDR3. Using its own MiXCR run on the multiplex PCR reads, TCRdb lists one record per CDR3 protein. The table records about 570,000 distinct CDR3 sequences, 40% to 55% of them present only once. Comment on this clonotype: No antigen is known for it.

The CDR3 is 14 residues long. CDR1 is SNHLY and CDR2 is FYNNEI in the germline V gene. V was shortened by 3 bases and J by 2 bases, with 10 bases between the two germline ends. It was uncontrolled infection, other autoimmune disease, pregnancy or lactation that excluded patients. Each diagnosis was grounded in clinical symptoms, serum thyroxine and TRAb, thyroid ultrasound, and orbital computed tomography. Study-level points and caveats: Most thyroid clonotypes expanded above 0.001 were also detected in blood.

The chain recombines TRBV2 with TRBJ1-1; the D is unclear. This receptor was identified in an adult woman with Graves' disease, either hyperthyroidism or ophthalmopathy (not recorded which). Sequenced sample: peripheral blood or thyroid tissue (not recorded which). The CDR3 is CASSDIGLNTEAFF. CDR3 coding DNA: TGTGCCAGCAGTGATATCGGGCTTAACACTGAAGCTTTCTTT. Full variable domain (rest looked up from reference TRBV2 and TRBJ1-1): EPEVTQTPSHQVTQMGQEVILRCVPISNHLYFYWYRQILGQKVEFLVSFYNNEISEKSEIFDDQFSVERPDGSNFTLKIRSTKLEDSAMYFCASSDIGLNTEAFFGQGTRLTVV.